This T cell receptor beta chain was sequenced for a study of Graves' ophthalmopathy and Graves' hyperthyroidism. In the study overall: Sampling took place at initial diagnosis, with peripheral blood obtained before any treatment.

This CDR3 is 15 amino acids long. Germline V lookup: CDR1 SGHTA, CDR2 FQGTGA. This clonotype was observed once. One junction end does not reproduce the germline sequence, and a read error may be involved. Researchers took RNA transcripts and amplified TCR beta CDR3 regions from them. HTBI-primed first-round RT-PCR preceded second-round multiplex PCR. TCRdb called the multiplex PCR reads again in MiXCR, with one record for every CDR3 protein. The sample lists almost 750,000 distinct CDR3 sequences; roughly 40% were seen once. The chain joins TRBV7-3 to TRBJ2-7; no reliable D call. Sequencing was carried out using peripheral blood. The clonotype was recovered from an adult man with Graves' ophthalmopathy. The CDR3 protein is CASSLQMDVAYEQYF. The CDR3 coding sequence is TGCGCCAGCAGCCTTCAAATGGACGTAGCCTACGAGCAGTACTTC.